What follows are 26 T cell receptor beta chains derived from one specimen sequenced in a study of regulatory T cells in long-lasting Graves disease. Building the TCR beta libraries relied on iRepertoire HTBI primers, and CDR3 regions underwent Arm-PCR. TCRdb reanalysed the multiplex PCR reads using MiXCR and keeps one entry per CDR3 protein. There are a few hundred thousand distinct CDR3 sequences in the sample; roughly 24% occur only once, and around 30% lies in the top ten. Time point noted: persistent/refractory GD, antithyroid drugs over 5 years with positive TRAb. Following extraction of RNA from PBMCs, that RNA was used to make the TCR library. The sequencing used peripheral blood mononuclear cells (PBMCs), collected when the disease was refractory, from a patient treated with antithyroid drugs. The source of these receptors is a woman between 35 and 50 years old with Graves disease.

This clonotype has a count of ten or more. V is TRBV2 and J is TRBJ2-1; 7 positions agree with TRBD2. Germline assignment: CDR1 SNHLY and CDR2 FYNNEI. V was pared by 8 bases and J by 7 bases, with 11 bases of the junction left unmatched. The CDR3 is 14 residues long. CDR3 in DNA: TGTGCCAGCCGCGGGACTAACGTTAGAAATGAGCAGTTCTTC. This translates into CASRGTNVRNEQFF.

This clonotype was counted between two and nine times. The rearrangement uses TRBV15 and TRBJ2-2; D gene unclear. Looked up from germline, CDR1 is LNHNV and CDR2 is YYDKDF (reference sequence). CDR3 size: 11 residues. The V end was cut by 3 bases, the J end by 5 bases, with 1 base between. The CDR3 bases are TGTGCCACCAGCAGGACCGGGGAGCTGTTTTTT. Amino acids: CATSRTGELFF.

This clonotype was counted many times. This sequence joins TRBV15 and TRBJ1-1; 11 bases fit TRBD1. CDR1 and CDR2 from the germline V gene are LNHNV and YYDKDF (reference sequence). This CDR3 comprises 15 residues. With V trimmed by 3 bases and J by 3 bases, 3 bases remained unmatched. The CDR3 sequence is CATSRDRGRDTEAFF. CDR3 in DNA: TGTGCCACCAGCAGGGACAGGGGGCGCGACACTGAAGCTTTCTTT.

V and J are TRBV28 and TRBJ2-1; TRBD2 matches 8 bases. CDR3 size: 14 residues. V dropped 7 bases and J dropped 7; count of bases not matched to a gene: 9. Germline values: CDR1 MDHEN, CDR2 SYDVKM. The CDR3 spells CASIPAGGGNEQFF. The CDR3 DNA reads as TGTGCCAGCATCCCCGCGGGAGGCGGGAATGAGCAGTTCTTC.

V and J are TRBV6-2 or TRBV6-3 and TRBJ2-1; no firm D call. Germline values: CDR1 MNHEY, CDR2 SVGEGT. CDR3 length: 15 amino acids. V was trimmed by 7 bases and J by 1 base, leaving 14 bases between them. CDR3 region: CASISLRWSYNEQFF. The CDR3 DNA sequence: TGTGCCAGCATTTCCCTTCGATGGTCCTACAATGAGCAGTTCTTC.

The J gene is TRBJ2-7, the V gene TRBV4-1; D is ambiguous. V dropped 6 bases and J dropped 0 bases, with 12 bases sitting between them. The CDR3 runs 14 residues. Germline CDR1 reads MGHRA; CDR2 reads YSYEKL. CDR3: CASRHQWNSYEQYF. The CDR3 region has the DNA TGCGCCAGCAGGCACCAATGGAACTCCTACGAGCAGTACTTC.

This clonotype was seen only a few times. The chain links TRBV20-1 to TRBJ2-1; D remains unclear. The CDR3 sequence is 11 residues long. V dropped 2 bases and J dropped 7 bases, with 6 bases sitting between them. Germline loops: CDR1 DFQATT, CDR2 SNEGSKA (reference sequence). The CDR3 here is CSARSANEQFF. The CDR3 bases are TGCAGTGCTAGATCGGCTAATGAGCAGTTCTTC.

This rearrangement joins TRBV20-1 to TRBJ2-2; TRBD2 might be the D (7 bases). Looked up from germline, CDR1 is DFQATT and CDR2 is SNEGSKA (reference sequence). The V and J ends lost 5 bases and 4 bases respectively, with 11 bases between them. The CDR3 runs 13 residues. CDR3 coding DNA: TGCAGTGCTCCTAGGGGGGGCACCGGGGAGCTGTTTTTT. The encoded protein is CSAPRGGTGELFF.

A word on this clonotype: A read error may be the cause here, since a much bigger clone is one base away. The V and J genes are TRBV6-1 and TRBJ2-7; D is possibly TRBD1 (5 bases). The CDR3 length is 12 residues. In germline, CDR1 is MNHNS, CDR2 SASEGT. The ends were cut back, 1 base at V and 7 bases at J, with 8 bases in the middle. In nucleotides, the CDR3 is TGTGCCAGCAGTGAAGGGACAATGGAGCAGTACTTC. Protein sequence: CASSEGTMEQYF.

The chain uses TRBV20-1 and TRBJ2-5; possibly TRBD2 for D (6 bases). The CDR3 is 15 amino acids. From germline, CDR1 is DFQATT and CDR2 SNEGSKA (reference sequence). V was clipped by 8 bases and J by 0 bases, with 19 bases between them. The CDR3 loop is CSPPRDFLYQETQYF. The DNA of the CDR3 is TGCAGTCCGCCGCGGGACTTTTTGTACCAAGAGACCCAGTACTTC.

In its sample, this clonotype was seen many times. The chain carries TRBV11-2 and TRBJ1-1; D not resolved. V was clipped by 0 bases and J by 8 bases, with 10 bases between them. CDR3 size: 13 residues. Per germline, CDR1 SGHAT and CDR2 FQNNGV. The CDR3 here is CASSLDFGPEAFF. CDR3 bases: TGTGCCAGCAGCTTAGATTTCGGTCCCGAAGCTTTCTTT.

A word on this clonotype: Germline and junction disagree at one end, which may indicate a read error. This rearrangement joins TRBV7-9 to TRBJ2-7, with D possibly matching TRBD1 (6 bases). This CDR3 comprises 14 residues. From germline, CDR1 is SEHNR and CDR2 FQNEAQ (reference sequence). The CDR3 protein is CASSFTGGPYEQHF. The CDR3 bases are TGTGCCAGCAGCTTCACTGGGGGCCCCTACGAGCAGCACTTC. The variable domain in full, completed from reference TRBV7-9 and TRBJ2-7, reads DTGVSQNPRHKITKRGQNVTFRCDPISEHNRLYWYRQTLGQGPEFLTYFQNEAQLEKSRLLSDRFSAERPKGSFSTLEIQRTEQGDSAMYLCASSFTGGPYEQHFGPGTRLTVT.

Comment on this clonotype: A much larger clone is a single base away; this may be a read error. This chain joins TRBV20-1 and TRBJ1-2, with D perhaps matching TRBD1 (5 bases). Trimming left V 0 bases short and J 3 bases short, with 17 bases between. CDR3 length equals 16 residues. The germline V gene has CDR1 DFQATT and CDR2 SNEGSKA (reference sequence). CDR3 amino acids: CSARDLTDSSYYGYTF. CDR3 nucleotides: TGCAGTGCTAGAGATTTAACTGACAGTTCATACTATGGCTACACCTTC.

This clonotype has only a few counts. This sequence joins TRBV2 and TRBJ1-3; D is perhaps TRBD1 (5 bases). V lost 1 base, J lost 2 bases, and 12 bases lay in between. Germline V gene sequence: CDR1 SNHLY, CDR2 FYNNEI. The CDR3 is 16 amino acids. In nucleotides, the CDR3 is TGTGCCAGCAGTGAAGAGACCGTAGGGGCTGGAAACACCATATATTTT. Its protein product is CASSEETVGAGNTIYF.

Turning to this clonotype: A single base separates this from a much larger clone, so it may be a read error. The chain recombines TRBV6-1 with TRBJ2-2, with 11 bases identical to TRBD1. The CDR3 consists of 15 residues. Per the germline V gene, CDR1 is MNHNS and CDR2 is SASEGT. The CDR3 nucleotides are TGTCCCAGCAGATCGGGACAGGGGGACACCGGGGAGCTGTTTTTT. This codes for CPSRSGQGDTGELFF.

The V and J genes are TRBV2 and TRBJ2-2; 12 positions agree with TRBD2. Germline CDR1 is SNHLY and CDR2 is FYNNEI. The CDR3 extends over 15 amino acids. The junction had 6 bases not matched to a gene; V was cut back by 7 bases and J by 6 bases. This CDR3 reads CASKMTSGSPGELFF. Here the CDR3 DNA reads TGTGCCAGCAAGATGACTAGCGGGAGTCCCGGGGAGCTGTTTTTT.

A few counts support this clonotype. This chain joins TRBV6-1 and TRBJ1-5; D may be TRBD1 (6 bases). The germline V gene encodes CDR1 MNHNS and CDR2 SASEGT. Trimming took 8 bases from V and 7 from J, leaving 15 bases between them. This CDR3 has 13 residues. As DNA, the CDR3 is TGTGCCAGCTTGGGATCAGGGGCCCAGCCCCAGCATTTT. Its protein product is CASLGSGAQPQHF.

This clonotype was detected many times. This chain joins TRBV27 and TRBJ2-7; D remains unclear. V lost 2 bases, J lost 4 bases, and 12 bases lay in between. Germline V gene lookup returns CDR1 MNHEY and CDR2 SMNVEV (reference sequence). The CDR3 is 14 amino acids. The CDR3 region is CASSLVGFGYEQYF. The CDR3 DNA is TGTGCCAGCAGTTTAGTGGGGTTTGGGTACGAGCAGTACTTC.

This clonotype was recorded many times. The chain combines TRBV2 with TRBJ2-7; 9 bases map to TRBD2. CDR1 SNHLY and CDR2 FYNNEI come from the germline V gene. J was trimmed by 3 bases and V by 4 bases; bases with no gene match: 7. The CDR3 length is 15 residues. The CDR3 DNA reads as TGTGCCAGCAGTGGCAGGACTAGCGACCTCTACGAGCAGTACTTC. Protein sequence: CASSGRTSDLYEQYF.

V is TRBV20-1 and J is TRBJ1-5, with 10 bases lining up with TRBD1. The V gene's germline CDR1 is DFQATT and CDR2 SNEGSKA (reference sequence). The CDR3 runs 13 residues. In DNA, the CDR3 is TGCAGCGCGGACAGGGGGGACAATCAGCCCCAGCATTTT. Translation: CSADRGDNQPQHF.

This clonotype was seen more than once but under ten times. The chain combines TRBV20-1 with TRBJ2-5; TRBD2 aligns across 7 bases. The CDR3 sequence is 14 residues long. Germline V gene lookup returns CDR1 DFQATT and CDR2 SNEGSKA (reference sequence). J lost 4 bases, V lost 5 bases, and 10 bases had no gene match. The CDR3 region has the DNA TGCAGTGCTGGGGAGGGCCCCTCCAGAGAGACCCAGTACTTC. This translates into CSAGEGPSRETQYF.

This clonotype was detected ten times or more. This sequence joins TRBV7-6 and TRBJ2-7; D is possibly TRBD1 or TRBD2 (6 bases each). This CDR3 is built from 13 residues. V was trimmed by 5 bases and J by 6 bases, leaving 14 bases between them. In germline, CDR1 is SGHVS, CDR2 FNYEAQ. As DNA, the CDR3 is TGTGCCAGCAGCATAACAGGAGGGGGCGAGCAGTACTTC. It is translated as CASSITGGGEQYF.

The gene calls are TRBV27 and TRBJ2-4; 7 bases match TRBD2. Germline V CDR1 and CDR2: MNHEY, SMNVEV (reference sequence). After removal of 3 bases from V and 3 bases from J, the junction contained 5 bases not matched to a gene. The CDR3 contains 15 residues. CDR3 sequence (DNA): TGTGCCAGCAGTTTCGCTCGGGGGGTCAAAAACATTCAGTACTTC. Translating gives CASSFARGVKNIQYF.

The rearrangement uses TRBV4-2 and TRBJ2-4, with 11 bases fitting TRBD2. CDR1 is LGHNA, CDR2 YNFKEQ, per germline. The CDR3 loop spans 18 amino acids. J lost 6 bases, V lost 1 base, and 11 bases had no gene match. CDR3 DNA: TGTGCCAGCAGCCAAGTCTTAGCGGGAGGGCCGAGGGTAAACATTCAGTACTTC. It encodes CASSQVLAGGPRVNIQYF.

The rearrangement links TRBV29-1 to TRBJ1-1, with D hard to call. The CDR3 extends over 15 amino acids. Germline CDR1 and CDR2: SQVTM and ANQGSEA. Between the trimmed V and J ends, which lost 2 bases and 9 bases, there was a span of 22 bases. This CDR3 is CSVEPSLRVGSKAFF. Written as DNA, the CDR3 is TGCAGCGTTGAACCCTCACTGAGGGTAGGGAGTAAAGCTTTCTTT.

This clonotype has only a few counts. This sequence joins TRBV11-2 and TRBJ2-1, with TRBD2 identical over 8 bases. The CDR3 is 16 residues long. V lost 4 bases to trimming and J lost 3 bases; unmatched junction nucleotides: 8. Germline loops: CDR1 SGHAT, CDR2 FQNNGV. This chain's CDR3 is CASSSTSGSHYNEQFF. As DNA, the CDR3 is TGTGCCAGCAGCTCTACAAGCGGGAGTCACTACAATGAGCAGTTCTTC.